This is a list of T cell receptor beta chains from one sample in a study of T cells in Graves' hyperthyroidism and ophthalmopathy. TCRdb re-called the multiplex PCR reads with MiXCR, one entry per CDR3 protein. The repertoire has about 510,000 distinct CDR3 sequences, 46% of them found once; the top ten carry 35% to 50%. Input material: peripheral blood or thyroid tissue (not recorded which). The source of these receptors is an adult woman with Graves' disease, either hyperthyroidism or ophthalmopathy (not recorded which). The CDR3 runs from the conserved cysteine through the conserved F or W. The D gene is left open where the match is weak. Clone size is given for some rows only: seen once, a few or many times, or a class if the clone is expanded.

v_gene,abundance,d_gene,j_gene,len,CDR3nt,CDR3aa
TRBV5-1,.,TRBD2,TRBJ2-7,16,TGCGCCAGCAGCTTGCGGGCTAGCGGGACCTACTACGAGCAGTACTTC,CASSLRASGTYYEQYF
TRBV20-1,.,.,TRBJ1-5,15,TGCAGTGCTAGAGTGGGAGGGTGGAGCAATCAGCCCCAGCATTTT,CSARVGGWSNQPQHF
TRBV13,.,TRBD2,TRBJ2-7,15,TGTGCCAGCAGCCTCCAACCTAGCGGGAGTAACGAGCAGTACTTC,CASSLQPSGSNEQYF
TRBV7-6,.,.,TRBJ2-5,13,TGTGCCAGCAGCTTAGCATGGGGGGAGACCCAGTACTTC,CASSLAWGETQYF
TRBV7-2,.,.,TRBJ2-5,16,TGTGCCAGCAGCCCACCCCAGGGGAGCTTTCGGGAGACCCAGTACTTC,CASSPPQGSFRETQYF
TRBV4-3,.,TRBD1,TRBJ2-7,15,TGCGCCAGCAGCCAAACCGGGACAGGGGGCTACGAGCAGTACTTC,CASSQTGTGGYEQYF
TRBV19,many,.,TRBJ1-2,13,TGTGCCAGTAGTTCCGGGACGGGGCCTGGCTACACCTTC,CASSSGTGPGYTF
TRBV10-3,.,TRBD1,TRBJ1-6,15,TGTGCCATCAGTGAAGGGACAGGAGGCAATCAGCCCCTCCACTTT,CAISEGTGGNQPLHF
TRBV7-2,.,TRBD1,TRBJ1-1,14,TGTGCCAGCAGCGATGGACAGGGGTTCACTGAAGCTTTCTTT,CASSDGQGFTEAFF
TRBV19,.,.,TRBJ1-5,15,TGTGCCAGTAGTCCACGCCAGGACCGAGATCAGCCCCAGCATTTT,CASSPRQDRDQPQHF
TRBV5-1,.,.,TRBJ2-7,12,TGTGCCAGCAGCTCCACACTGGCGCGGCAGTACTTC,CASSSTLARQYF
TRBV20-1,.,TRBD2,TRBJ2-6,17,TGCAGTGGGGCTTCGGGACTAGCGGGATCTGGGGCCAACGTCCTGACTTTC,CSGASGLAGSGANVLTF
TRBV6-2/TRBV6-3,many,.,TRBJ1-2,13,TGTGCCAGCAGTTACAAGGAGACTTATGGCTACACCTTC,CASSYKETYGYTF
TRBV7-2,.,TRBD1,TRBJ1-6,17,TGTGCCAGCAGCTTAAACCCGGGAGGGGGCGGGAATTCACCCCTCCACTTT,CASSLNPGGGGNSPLHF
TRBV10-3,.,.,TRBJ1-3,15,TGTGCCATCAGTGAGGCGGTTCACTCTGGAAACACCATATATTTT,CAISEAVHSGNTIYF
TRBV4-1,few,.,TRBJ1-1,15,TGCGCCAGCAGCTTCCCCACGGGCAAGAACACTGAAGCTTTCTTT,CASSFPTGKNTEAFF
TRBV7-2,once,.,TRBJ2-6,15,TGTGCCAGCGGAGAGGGATCCTCTGGGGCCAACGTCCTGACTTTC,CASGEGSSGANVLTF
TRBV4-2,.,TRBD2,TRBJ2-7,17,TGTGCCAGCAGCCAAGAGCTAGCGGGAGAGGGCGGAGGCGAGCAGTACTTC,CASSQELAGEGGGEQYF
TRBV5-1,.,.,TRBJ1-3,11,TGCGCCAGCAAGACGGGGAACACCATATATTTT,CASKTGNTIYF
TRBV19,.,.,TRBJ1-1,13,TGTGCCAGTGGCACAGACATGAACACTGAAGCTTTCTTT,CASGTDMNTEAFF
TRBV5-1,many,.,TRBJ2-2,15,TGCGCCAGCAGTGAGCAGCCGACGAACACCGGGGAGCTGTTTTTT,CASSEQPTNTGELFF
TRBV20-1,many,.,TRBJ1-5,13,TGCAGTGCTGGACGACAGCTGGAGCAGCCCCAGCATTTT,CSAGRQLEQPQHF
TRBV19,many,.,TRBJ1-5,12,TGTGCCAGTAGTGGAAGGGTTCAGCCCCAGCATTTT,CASSGRVQPQHF
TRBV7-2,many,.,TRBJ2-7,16,TGTGCCAGCAGCTTAGAACGGGGACTCCTCGTACGAGAGCAGTACTTC,CASSLERGLLVREQYF
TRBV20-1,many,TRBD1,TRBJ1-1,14,TGCAGTCCTCAGAGACAGGGTCGAGTCACTGAAGCTTTCTTT,CSPQRQGRVTEAFF
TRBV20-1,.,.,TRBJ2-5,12,TGCAGTGCTGCCCGCGCCCCACAGACCCAGTACTTC,CSAARAPQTQYF
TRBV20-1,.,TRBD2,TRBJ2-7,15,TGCAGTGCTATCTCACGGGAGGGCAGCTCCTACGAGCAGTACTTC,CSAISREGSSYEQYF
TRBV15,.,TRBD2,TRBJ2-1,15,TGTGCCACCAGCAGAGATCGCGGGAGGCCACCGAGGGCGTTCTTC,CATSRDRGRPPRAFF
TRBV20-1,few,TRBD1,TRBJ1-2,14,TGCAGTGCTTATACCCGGGACAGGGGGCGCGGCTACACCTTC,CSAYTRDRGRGYTF
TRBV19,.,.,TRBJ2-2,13,TGTGCCAGCCAAATGCGAGGGACCGGGGAGCTGTTTTTT,CASQMRGTGELFF
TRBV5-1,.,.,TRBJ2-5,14,TGCGCCAGCAGCCCCCGCGGGGTCCGAGAGACCCAGTACTTC,CASSPRGVRETQYF
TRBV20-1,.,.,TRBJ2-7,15,TGCAGTGCTAAAGAACTAGGAGTTGGGTTATACGAGCAGTACTTC,CSAKELGVGLYEQYF
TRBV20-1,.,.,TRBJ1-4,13,TGCAGTGCTAGAGACCTGACTAATGAAAAACTGTTTTTT,CSARDLTNEKLFF
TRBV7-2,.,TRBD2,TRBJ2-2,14,TGTGCCAGCAGCCGGGGACTACGCACCGGGGAGCTGTTTTTT,CASSRGLRTGELFF
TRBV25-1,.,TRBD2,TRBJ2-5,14,TGTACCAGCAGGTCGACTAGCGGGACGGAGACCCAGTACTTC,CTSRSTSGTETQYF
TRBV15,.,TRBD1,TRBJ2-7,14,TGTGCCACCAGCAGCGTGGACAGGGCCTACGGGCAGTACTTC,CATSSVDRAYGQYF
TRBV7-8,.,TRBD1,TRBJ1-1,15,TGTGCCAGCAGCTTCAAGACAGGGAGGCAATCTGAAGCTTTCTTT,CASSFKTGRQSEAFF